The 24 T cell receptor beta chains below all came from one sample that was sequenced in a study of blood T cell repertoires in COVID-19. TCRdb's table, derived via immunoSEQ multiplex PCR, lists solely in-frame clones and lacks some. The sample has 85,000 to 130,000 clones, approximately 93% seen once; the top ten hold about 0.89%. Material: peripheral blood. These receptor sequences come from a man aged 55 to 70 with acute or convalescent COVID-19.

This chain links TRBV19 with TRBJ1-1; a weak D match, TRBD1 (5 bases). From germline, CDR1 is LNHDA and CDR2 SQIVND (reference sequence). This CDR3 spans 12 amino acids. Trimming removed 8 bases from V and 1 base from J, with 8 bases in between. CDR3 DNA sequence: TGTGCCAGTTCGGACAAGAACACTGAAGCTTTCTTT. Amino acid sequence: CASSDKNTEAFF.

This clone was seen many times. V and J are TRBV6-5 and TRBJ1-1; tentative D call: TRBD1 (6 bases). CDR1 and CDR2 (germline): MNHEY, SVGAGI. The CDR3 is made up of 15 amino acids. V was trimmed by 7 bases and J by 4 bases, leaving 19 bases between them. Here the CDR3 reads CASTLRGGVSTEAFF. The CDR3 DNA sequence: TGTGCCAGCACTCTAAGGGGGGGAGTGAGCACTGAAGCTTTCTTT.

This clone was counted a single time. J is TRBJ2-7 and V is TRBV4-2, with TRBD2 matching 11 bases. The J segment lost 2 bases and the V segment lost 1 base, leaving 10 bases of the junction unmatched. Germline V gene sequence: CDR1 LGHNA, CDR2 YNFKEQ. The CDR3 consists of 18 residues. The CDR3 here is CASSQVGSGRAGTYEQYF. The DNA of the CDR3 is TGTGCCAGCAGCCAAGTTGGTAGCGGGAGGGCCGGAACCTACGAGCAGTACTTC.

The CDR3 sequence is CASSDPRTGTEGYGYTF. CDR3 in DNA: TGTGCCAGCAGTGATCCACGAACAGGGACGGAAGGCTATGGCTACACCTTC. The rearrangement joins TRBV6-1 to TRBJ1-2; maybe TRBD1 (6 bases). CDR3 size: 17 residues. V was cut by 3 bases and J by 4 bases, with 21 bases left in between. Per the germline V gene, CDR1 is MNHNS and CDR2 is SASEGT.

V is TRBV27 and J is TRBJ2-7; TRBD1 matches at 11 bases. Per germline, CDR1 MNHEY and CDR2 SMNVEV (reference sequence). This CDR3 is 14 amino acids long. V was pared by 8 bases and J by 4 bases, with 7 bases of the junction left unmatched. The DNA of the CDR3 is TGTGCCAGCTCCCCCGGGACAGGGGGGTACGAGCAGTACTTC. Its protein product is CASSPGTGGYEQYF.

The chain employs TRBV27 and TRBJ1-2; the match to TRBD1 covers 7 bases. Per germline, CDR1 MNHEY and CDR2 SMNVEV (reference sequence). Trimming cost V 0 bases and J 7 bases; bases outside gene matches: 5. CDR3 size: 14 residues. CDR3 region: CASSLSQGEFGYTF. In nucleotides, the CDR3 is TGTGCCAGCAGTTTATCGCAGGGGGAATTTGGCTACACCTTC.

This clone was observed a handful of times. The chain has TRBV24-1 and TRBJ1-2, with 8 bases aligning to TRBD1. Trimming at V came to 5 bases and at J to 6 bases, leaving 10 bases not matched to a gene. CDR1 is KGHDR and CDR2 is SFDVKD in the germline V gene. The CDR3 length is 15 residues. CDR3 sequence: CATSGQGTRGDGYTF. In DNA, the CDR3 is TGTGCCACCAGTGGACAGGGGACCAGGGGCGATGGCTACACCTTC.

The gene calls are TRBV24-1 and TRBJ2-1; maybe TRBD2 (6 bases). V was pared by 2 bases and J by 2 bases, with 12 bases between. CDR3 length: 16 amino acids. CDR1 is KGHDR, CDR2 SFDVKD, per germline. The CDR3 nucleotides read TGTGCCACCAGTGATTCTAGGCGGGGACCCTACAATGAGCAGTTCTTC. Translated: CATSDSRRGPYNEQFF.

This clone occurred once. The chain couples TRBV5-1 to TRBJ1-4; TRBD1 matches at 8 bases. CDR3 length equals 14 residues. CDR1 and CDR2 (germline): SGHRS, YFSETQ. Trimming removed 2 bases from V and 7 bases from J; junction bases left unmatched: 4. CDR3 sequence (DNA): TGCGCCAGCAGCTTAGGACAGGGAAGTGAAAAACTGTTTTTT. Encoded protein: CASSLGQGSEKLFF.

This clone is a singleton in its sample. This chain connects TRBV5-1 to TRBJ2-1; weak D call: TRBD2 (5 bases). The V gene's germline CDR1 is SGHRS and CDR2 YFSETQ. CDR3 length: 15 residues. Trimming took 2 bases from V and 4 from J, leaving 13 bases between them. The CDR3: CASSFDGMGYNEQFF. The CDR3 nucleotides are TGCGCCAGCAGCTTCGACGGGATGGGGTACAATGAGCAGTTCTTC.

J is TRBJ2-1 and V is TRBV19, with no clear D. Trimming shortened V by 4 bases and J by 0 bases, and 10 bases separated the two germline ends. The length of the CDR3 is 15 residues. From germline, CDR1 is LNHDA and CDR2 SQIVND (reference sequence). CDR3 sequence reads: CASSSQASSYNEQFF. Here the CDR3 DNA reads TGTGCCAGTAGTAGCCAGGCGAGCTCCTACAATGAGCAGTTCTTC.

The gene calls are TRBV19 and TRBJ1-5, with D possibly matching TRBD1 (6 bases). V lost 8 bases to trimming and J lost 2 bases, with 13 bases between them. The CDR3 extends over 14 amino acids. CDR1 and CDR2 (germline): LNHDA, SQIVND (reference sequence). Here the CDR3 reads CASLRTAGNQPQHF. In DNA form, the CDR3 reads TGTGCCAGTCTTAGGACAGCCGGCAATCAGCCCCAGCATTTT. The full variable domain, in which reference TRBV19 and TRBJ1-5 provide the parts outside the CDR3, is DGGITQSPKYLFRKEGQNVTLSCEQNLNHDAMYWYRQDPGQGLRLIYYSQIVNDFQKGDIAEGYSVSREKKESFPLTVTSAQKNPTAFYLCASLRTAGNQPQHFGDGTRLSIL.

CDR3: CAGGDPLANTIYF. The CDR3 DNA follows: TGTGCCGGAGGAGACCCATTAGCAAACACCATATATTTT. The chain couples TRBV30 to TRBJ1-3, with D hard to call. Trimming cost V 8 bases and J 6 bases, with 17 bases left between them. CDR3 size: 13 residues. The germline V gene encodes CDR1 GTSNPN and CDR2 SVGIG (reference sequence).

The chain recombines TRBV13 with TRBJ1-6; 8 nucleotides agree with TRBD1. Germline V gene data show CDR1 as PRHDT and CDR2 as FYEKMQ (reference sequence). The CDR3 sequence is 15 residues long. Unmatched junction bases numbered 3, after V lost 4 bases and J lost 4 bases. The DNA for the CDR3 is TGTGCCAGCAGCTACCGGGACAGGTATAATTCACCCCTCCACTTT. Amino acid sequence: CASSYRDRYNSPLHF.

V and J are TRBV5-4 and TRBJ2-3, with 10 bases aligning to TRBD1. Germline CDR1 is SGHNT and CDR2 is YYREEE (reference sequence). The CDR3 has 15 amino acids. V dropped 2 bases and J dropped 3; count of bases not matched to a gene: 3. The CDR3 region is CASSFSGQGTDTQYF. CDR3 coding DNA: TGTGCCAGCAGCTTTTCGGGACAGGGGACAGATACGCAGTATTTT.

There are a few counts of this clone. The chain is built from TRBV12-3 or TRBV12-4 and TRBJ2-7, with D perhaps TRBD1 (6 bases). The CDR3 runs to 12 residues. Trimming pared 5 bases from V and 5 bases from J, leaving 10 bases between. CDR3 coding DNA: TGTGCCAGCAGTACAGGGATCCACGAGCAGTACTTC. Protein sequence: CASSTGIHEQYF.

The J gene is TRBJ1-2, the V gene TRBV25-1; TRBD1 aligns across 10 bases. The germline V gene has CDR1 MGHDK and CDR2 SYGVNS. J lost 8 bases, V lost 5 bases, and 14 bases had no gene match. The CDR3 consists of 16 residues. DNA of the CDR3: TGTGCCAGCAGTTACGGAATATCGGGACAGGGGAGCGGCTACACCTTC. As protein: CASSYGISGQGSGYTF.

The J gene is TRBJ2-1, the V gene TRBV28; 7 positions match TRBD2. The CDR3 has 14 residues. V dropped 3 bases and J dropped 12; count of bases not matched to a gene: 11. Germline CDR1 and CDR2: MDHEN and SYDVKM. The CDR3 protein is CASSFLAGVLPQFF. The DNA of the CDR3 is TGTGCCAGCAGTTTTTTGGCGGGAGTGCTCCCGCAGTTCTTC.

This sequence joins TRBV6-6 and TRBJ1-5; 8 positions match TRBD1. Germline-derived CDR1 and CDR2 are MNHNY and SVGAGI (reference sequence). The CDR3 runs 20 residues. After removal of 6 bases from V and 0 bases from J, the junction contained 19 bases not matched to a gene. In nucleotides, the CDR3 is TGTGCCAGCAGCACAGGGGGAACGGGCTTCGGGGGATATAGCAATCAGCCCCAGCATTTT. Translation: CASSTGGTGFGGYSNQPQHF.

The chain uses TRBV5-4 and TRBJ1-6, with 10 bases that match TRBD1. The CDR3 has 17 residues. V lost 4 bases and J lost 3; bases outside the gene matches: 7. Germline-derived CDR1 and CDR2 are SGHNT and YYREEE (reference sequence). Here the CDR3 DNA reads TGTGCCAGCAGCCCGGGACAGGGGATCGGCTATAATTCACCCCTCCACTTT. Its translation: CASSPGQGIGYNSPLHF.

The rearrangement uses TRBV30 and TRBJ2-7; possible D gene TRBD2, 7 bases. CDR3 length equals 13 residues. The V end lost 1 base, the J end lost 6 bases, and 13 bases lay between the germline ends. Germline-derived CDR1 and CDR2 are GTSNPN and SVGIG (reference sequence). CDR3 sequence (DNA): TGTGCCTGGAGTGCCGGGGGAGGGGGCGAGCAGTACGTC. Translated: CAWSAGGGGEQYV.

The chain carries TRBV29-1 and TRBJ2-7, with D maybe TRBD1 (5 bases). Between the trimmed V and J ends, which lost 7 bases and 4 bases, there was a span of 20 bases. The CDR3 consists of 14 residues. Germline V gives CDR1 SQVTM, CDR2 ANQGSEA. The CDR3 loop is CSDPPGPASYEQYV. DNA of the CDR3: TGCAGCGATCCGCCAGGGCCGGCATCTTACGAGCAGTACGTC.

The chain combines TRBV28 with TRBJ1-5; D unresolved. V lost 3 bases and J lost 6, with 15 bases in between. The CDR3 has 15 amino acids. CDR1 and CDR2 from the germline V gene are MDHEN and SYDVKM. In nucleotides, the CDR3 is TGTGCCAGCAGTTTCACGTCGAGGGTTGGTCAGCCCCAGCATTTT. Encoded protein: CASSFTSRVGQPQHF.

This chain uses TRBV6-1 with TRBJ2-2; 12 bases map to TRBD2. The germline V gene encodes CDR1 MNHNS and CDR2 SASEGT. The CDR3 totals 18 residues. Trimming cost V 4 bases and J 7 bases; bases outside gene matches: 13. The CDR3 sequence: CASSVSLTSGRYGGELFF. CDR3 sequence (DNA): TGTGCCAGCAGTGTGAGCCTCACTAGCGGGAGGTACGGCGGGGAGCTGTTTTTT.